Sequencing of this T cell receptor (beta chain) was carried out in a study of beta chain features in type 1 diabetes. Worth noting for this clone: Antigen: not known.

Study observations and caveats: There was a moderate but significant shortening of TCRB CDR3s in all four CD4+ subsets of Type 1 diabetes patients. Type 1 diabetes patients had VDJ junctions that carried fewer insertions and more deletions.

Using CD45RO/CCR7/CD25/CD127/CD95/CD27, CD4+ naive, central memory, regulatory and stem cell-like memory cells were sorted. TCRB transcripts that were expressed got sequenced, as all of the isolated RNA had been reverse transcribed. The assay was immunoSEQ multiplex PCR, and TCRdb's table has in-frame clones only and misses some. Here the sample spans a few hundred thousand clones, around 12% being singletons. V lost 4 bases, J lost 12 bases, and 13 bases lay in between. This CDR3 has 12 amino acids. Germline-derived CDR1 and CDR2 are SGHNT and YYREEE (reference sequence). The chain uses TRBV5-4 and TRBJ1-4; D is uncertain. Sequencing input: naive CD4+ T cells from blood. The sequence was collected from a woman aged 18-30 years with type 1 diabetes. CDR3 in amino acids: CASSLRGGQLFF. The CDR3, as DNA: TGTGCCAGCAGCCTTCGAGGAGGGCAACTGTTTTTT.